This T cell receptor beta chain was retrieved from a study of cytomegalovirus exposure and HLA in healthy donors. Findings and limits, study-wide: Later examination showed HLA-associated TCR beta chains had greater clonal expansion than equally common others. One later analysis reportedly identified an Asian-associated ancestry cluster that showed fewer N-insertions than the roughly 600-donor mean.

All donors participated as healthy donors of bone marrow. Primers: 60 Vbeta forward and 13 Jbeta reverse. Profiled with immunoSEQ multiplex PCR; TCRdb holds only in-frame clones, not every one. The top ten clones hold approximately 2% of a sample with 95,000 to 100,000 clones, roughly 79% of them seen once. There are 14 residues in the CDR3. Germline CDR1 reads SGHNT; CDR2 reads YENEEA. V lost 2 bases and J 7 bases, leaving 9 bases between the germline ends. Remarks on this clone: The antigen remains undetermined.

The genes are TRBV11-3 and TRBJ1-6; a weak D match, TRBD1 (5 bases). Sample: PBMCs. The sequence derives from a man aged 35 to 55 in good health and CMV-seronegative. DNA of the CDR3: TGTGCCAGCAGCTTATCAGGGAACAATTCACCCCTCCACTTT. Its protein is CASSLSGNNSPLHF.